The present entry profiles one TCR beta chain with its context. An end of the junction does not agree with germline; a read error may underlie this. In the authors' methods: Reference gene primer amplification in the assay estimated nucleated cell counts. The method was immunoSEQ multiplex PCR; TCRdb's version includes in-frame clones alone and lacks a portion of them. V and J calls plus clone size are reproduced from that table; the DNA served to infer D and trimming. In the table there are approximately 260,000 clones, approximately 90% of which are singletons. The entry originates in a study of blood T cell repertoires in COVID-19. At the level of the study: The United States, Italy and Spain supplied acute and convalescent COVID-19 samples.

CDR3 length equals 13 residues. Looked up from germline, CDR1 is LNHDA and CDR2 is SQIVND (reference sequence). Sequencing input: PBMCs or T cells enriched from blood (not recorded which). The TCR was taken from a woman between 40 and 55 years old with acute COVID-19. The genes are TRBV19 and TRBJ2-1; 9 bases match TRBD2. The CDR3 sequence is CASSRLAEKGQFF. DNA for the CDR3: TGTGCCAGCAGTAGACTAGCGGAAAAAGGCCAGTTCTTC.